Only a few counts were recorded for the clone carrying this T cell receptor (beta chain). The sample comes from a study of T cells in localized non-small cell lung cancer. Only in-frame clones appear in the TCRdb table, and some are missing; sequencing was by immunoSEQ multiplex PCR. The repertoire holds over 65,000 clones, with roughly 84% as singletons. Trimming stripped 4 bases from V and 3 bases from J, with 9 bases between. The CDR3 is 13 amino acids. Germline loops: CDR1 SGHVS, CDR2 FNYEAQ. The starting material was peripheral blood, obtained before any cancer treatment. The chain links TRBV7-6 to TRBJ1-1, with D tentatively TRBD1 (6 bases). The TCR was taken from a female donor at least 60 years old with stage I lung adenocarcinoma. The CDR3 DNA reads as TGTGCCAGCAGCTGGGGGGCCGACACTGAAGCTTTCTTT. Residues: CASSWGADTEAFF.